The present T cell receptor (beta chain) was sequenced within a study of T cells in Graves' hyperthyroidism and ophthalmopathy. The investigators amplified TCR beta CDR3 regions from RNA transcripts. First-round RT-PCR targeting the TCR CDR3 was performed with the HTBI primer set. TCRdb re-analysed the multiplex PCR reads in MiXCR, keeping a single row per CDR3 protein. The profile shows approximately 570,000 distinct CDR3 sequences, nearly 20% of them singletons. Ophthalmopathy patients showed a Clinical Activity Score of at least 3, NOSPECS grade of at least 4 and duration under 3 months. Exclusions: uncontrolled infection, other autoimmune disease, pregnancy, lactation. PBMCs were derived from 10 ml fresh peripheral blood. In the case of this clonotype: What it binds is unknown.

Study conclusions and caveats: Blood samples included most of the expanded thyroid clonotypes exceeding 0.001.

V shed 5 bases and J 6 bases; nucleotides not matched to a gene: 8. Germline CDR1 PRHDT, CDR2 FYEKMQ (reference sequence). The CDR3 runs 16 residues. Specimen: blood. The chain uses TRBV13 and TRBJ1-6, with 9 nucleotides matching TRBD1. This clonotype originated in a man between 35 and 55 years old with Graves' ophthalmopathy. The CDR3 DNA reads TGTGCCAGCAGCCAAGGACAGGGGAGCCTTAATTCACCCCTCCACTTT. Residues: CASSQGQGSLNSPLHF.